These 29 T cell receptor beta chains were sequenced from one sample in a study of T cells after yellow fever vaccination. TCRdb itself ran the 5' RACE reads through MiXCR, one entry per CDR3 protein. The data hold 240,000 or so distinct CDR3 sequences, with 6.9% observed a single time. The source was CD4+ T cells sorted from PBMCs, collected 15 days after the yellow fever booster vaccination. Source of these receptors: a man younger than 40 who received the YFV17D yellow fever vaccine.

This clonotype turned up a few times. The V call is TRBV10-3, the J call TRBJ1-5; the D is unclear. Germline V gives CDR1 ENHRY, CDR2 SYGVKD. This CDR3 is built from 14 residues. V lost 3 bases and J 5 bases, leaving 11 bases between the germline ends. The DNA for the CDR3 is TGTGCCATCAGTGAATCGTCGGCCGATCAGCCCCAGCATTTT. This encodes CAISESSADQPQHF.

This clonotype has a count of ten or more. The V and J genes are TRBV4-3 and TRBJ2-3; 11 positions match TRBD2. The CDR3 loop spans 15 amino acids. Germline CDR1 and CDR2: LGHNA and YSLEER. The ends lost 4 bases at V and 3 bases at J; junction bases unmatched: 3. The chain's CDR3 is CASSPSGRRTDTQYF. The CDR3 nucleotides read TGCGCCAGCAGCCCTAGCGGGAGGCGGACAGATACGCAGTATTTT.

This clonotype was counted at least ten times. CDR3 in amino acids: CASSYKYEQYF. The CDR3 DNA sequence: TGTGCCAGCAGCTACAAGTACGAGCAGTACTTC. This chain joins TRBV7-2 and TRBJ2-7; D remains ambiguous. With 4 bases removed from V and 4 bases from J, the gap between germline ends came to 5 bases. CDR3 length equals 11 residues. Germline CDR1 and CDR2: SGHTA and FQGNSA.

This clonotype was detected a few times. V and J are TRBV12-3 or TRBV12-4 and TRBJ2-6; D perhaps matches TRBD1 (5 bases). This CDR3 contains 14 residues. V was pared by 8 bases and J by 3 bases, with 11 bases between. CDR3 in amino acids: CASGKGDGANVLTF. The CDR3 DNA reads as TGTGCCAGCGGAAAAGGGGATGGGGCCAACGTCCTGACTTTC.

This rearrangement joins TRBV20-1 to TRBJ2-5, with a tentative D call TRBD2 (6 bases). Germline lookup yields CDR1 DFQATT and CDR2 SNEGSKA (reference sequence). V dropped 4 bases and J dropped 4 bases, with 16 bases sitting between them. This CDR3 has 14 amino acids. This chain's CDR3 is CSATRGTRGETQYF. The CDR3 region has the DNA TGCAGTGCTACCCGGGGGACTCGCGGAGAGACCCAGTACTTC.

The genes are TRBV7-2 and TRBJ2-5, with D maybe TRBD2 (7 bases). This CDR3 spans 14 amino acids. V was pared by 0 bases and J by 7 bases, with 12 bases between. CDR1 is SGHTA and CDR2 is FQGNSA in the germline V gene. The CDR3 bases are TGTGCCAGCAGCTTAGCGGCGGGGGCAGGGACCCAGTACTTC. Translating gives CASSLAAGAGTQYF.

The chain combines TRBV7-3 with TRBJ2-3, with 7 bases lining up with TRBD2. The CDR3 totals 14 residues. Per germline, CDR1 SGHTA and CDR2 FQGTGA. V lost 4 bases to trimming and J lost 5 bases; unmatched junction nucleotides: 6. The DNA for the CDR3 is TGTGCCAGCAGCTCAAGCGGGATGGGAGATACGCAGTATTTT. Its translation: CASSSSGMGDTQYF. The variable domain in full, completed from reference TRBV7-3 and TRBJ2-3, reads GAGVSQTPSNKVTEKGKYVELRCDPISGHTALYWYRQSLGQGPEFLIYFQGTGAADDSGLPNDRFFAVRPEGSVSTLKIQRTERGDSAVYLCASSSSGMGDTQYFGPGTRLTVL.

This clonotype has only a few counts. The CDR3 coding sequence is TGTGCCAGCAGCTTTTCGGGGGTTCAGTACTTC. Protein: CASSFSGVQYF. The gene calls are TRBV5-4 and TRBJ2-4; D might be TRBD2 (6 bases). This CDR3 spans 11 amino acids. The germline gives CDR1 SGHNT, CDR2 YYREEE (reference sequence). V shed 2 bases and J shed 11 bases, with 8 bases lying between them. Variable domain in full (rest from reference TRBV5-4 and TRBJ2-4): ETGVTQSPTHLIKTRGQQVTLRCSSQSGHNTVSWYQQALGQGPQFIFQYYREEENGRGNFPPRFSGLQFPNYSSELNVNALELDDSALYLCASSFSGVQYFGAGTRLSVL.

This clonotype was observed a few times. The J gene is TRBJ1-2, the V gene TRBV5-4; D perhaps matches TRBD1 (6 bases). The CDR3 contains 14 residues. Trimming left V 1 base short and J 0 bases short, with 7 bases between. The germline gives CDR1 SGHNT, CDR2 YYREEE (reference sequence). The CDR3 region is CASSLTGSNYGYTF. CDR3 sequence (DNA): TGTGCCAGCAGCTTGACAGGGTCTAACTATGGCTACACCTTC. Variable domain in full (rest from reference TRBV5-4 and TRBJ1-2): ETGVTQSPTHLIKTRGQQVTLRCSSQSGHNTVSWYQQALGQGPQFIFQYYREEENGRGNFPPRFSGLQFPNYSSELNVNALELDDSALYLCASSLTGSNYGYTFGSGTRLTVV.

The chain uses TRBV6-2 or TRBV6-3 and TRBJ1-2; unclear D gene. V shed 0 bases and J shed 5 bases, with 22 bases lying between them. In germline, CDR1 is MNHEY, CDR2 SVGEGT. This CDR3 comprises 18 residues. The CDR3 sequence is CASSYSSASGRGVYGYTF. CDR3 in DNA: TGTGCCAGCAGTTACTCTTCCGCGTCCGGCCGCGGGGTATATGGCTACACCTTC.

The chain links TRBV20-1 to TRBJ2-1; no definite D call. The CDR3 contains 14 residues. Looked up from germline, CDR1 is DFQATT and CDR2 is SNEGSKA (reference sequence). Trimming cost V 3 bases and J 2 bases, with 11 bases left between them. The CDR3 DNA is TGCAGTGCTAGGGACGGGCTCACCTACAATGAGCAGTTCTTC. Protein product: CSARDGLTYNEQFF.

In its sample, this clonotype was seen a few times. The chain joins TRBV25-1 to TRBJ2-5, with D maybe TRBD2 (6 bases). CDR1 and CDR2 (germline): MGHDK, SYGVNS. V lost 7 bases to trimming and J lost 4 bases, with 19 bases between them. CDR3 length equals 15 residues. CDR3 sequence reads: CASKDFFGSGETQYF. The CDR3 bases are TGTGCCAGCAAGGATTTTTTCGGGAGTGGAGAGACCCAGTACTTC.

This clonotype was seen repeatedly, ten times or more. The CDR3 region has the DNA TGTGCCAGCAGTTACGCCGGGACCTTGAACACTGAAGCTTTCTTT. Protein: CASSYAGTLNTEAFF. The gene calls are TRBV12-3 or TRBV12-4 and TRBJ1-1, with TRBD1 as a possible D gene (5 bases). Trimming took off 4 bases at V and 0 bases at J, with 12 bases between the two ends. The CDR3 extends over 15 amino acids.

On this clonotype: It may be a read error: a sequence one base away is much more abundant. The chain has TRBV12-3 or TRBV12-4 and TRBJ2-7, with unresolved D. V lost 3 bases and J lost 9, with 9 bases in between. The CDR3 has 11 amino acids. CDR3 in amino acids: CASSFEGGQYF. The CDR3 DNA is TGTGCCAGCAGTTTCGAAGGCGGGCAGTACTTC.

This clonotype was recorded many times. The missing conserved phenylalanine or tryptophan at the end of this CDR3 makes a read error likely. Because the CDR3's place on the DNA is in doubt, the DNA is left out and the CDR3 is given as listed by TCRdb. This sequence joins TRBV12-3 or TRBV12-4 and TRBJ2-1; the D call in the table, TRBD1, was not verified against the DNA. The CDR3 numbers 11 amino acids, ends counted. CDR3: CASSLGQGAHL.

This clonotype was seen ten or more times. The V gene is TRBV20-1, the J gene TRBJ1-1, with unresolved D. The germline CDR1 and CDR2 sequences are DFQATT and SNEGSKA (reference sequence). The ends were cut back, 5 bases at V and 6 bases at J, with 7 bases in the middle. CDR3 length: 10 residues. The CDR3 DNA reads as TGCAGTGCTCTACAGCCTGAAGCTTTCTTT. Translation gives CSALQPEAFF.

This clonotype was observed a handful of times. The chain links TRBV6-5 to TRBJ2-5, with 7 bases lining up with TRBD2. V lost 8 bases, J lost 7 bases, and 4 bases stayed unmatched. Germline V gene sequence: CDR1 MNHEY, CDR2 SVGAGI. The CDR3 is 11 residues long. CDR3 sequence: CASGTGGTQYF. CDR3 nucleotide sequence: TGTGCCAGCGGTACGGGGGGGACCCAGTACTTC.

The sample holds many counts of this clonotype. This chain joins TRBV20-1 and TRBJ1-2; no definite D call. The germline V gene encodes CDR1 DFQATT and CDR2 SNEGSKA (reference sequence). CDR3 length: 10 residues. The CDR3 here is CSARSYGYTF. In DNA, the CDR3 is TGCAGCGCCAGGTCCTATGGCTACACCTTC.

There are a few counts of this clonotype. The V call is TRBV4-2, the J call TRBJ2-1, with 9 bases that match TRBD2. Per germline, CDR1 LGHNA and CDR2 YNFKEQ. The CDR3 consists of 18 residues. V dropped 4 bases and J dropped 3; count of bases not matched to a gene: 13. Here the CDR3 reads CASSPGGGTSNIYNEQFF. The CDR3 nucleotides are TGTGCCAGCAGCCCTGGCGGGGGGACTAGCAACATCTACAATGAGCAGTTCTTC.

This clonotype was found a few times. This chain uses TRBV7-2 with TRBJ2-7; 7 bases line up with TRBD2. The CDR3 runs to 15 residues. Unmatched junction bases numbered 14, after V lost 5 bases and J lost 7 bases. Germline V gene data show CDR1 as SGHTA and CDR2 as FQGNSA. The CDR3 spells CASSPTKGGGGEQYF. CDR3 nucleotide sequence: TGTGCCAGCAGCCCTACTAAGGGCGGGGGAGGTGAGCAGTACTTC.

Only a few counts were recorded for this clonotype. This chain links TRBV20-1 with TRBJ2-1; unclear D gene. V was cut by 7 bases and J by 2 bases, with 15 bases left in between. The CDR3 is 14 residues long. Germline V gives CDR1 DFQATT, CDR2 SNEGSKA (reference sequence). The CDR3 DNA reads TGCAGTGGCCGAGGTTTAGATCCCTACAATGAGCAGTTCTTC. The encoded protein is CSGRGLDPYNEQFF.

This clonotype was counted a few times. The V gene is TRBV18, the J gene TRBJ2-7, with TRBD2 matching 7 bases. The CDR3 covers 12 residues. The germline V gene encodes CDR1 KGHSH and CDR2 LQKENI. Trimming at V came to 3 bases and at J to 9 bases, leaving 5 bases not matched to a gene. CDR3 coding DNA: TGTGCCAGCTCACCCAATAGGGAGGGGCAGTACTTC. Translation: CASSPNREGQYF.

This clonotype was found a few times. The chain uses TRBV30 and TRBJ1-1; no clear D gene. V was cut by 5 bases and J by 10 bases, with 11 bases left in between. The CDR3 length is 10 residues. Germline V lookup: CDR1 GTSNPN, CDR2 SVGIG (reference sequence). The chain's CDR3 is CAWGRLGAFF. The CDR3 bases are TGTGCCTGGGGACGTTTGGGAGCTTTCTTT.

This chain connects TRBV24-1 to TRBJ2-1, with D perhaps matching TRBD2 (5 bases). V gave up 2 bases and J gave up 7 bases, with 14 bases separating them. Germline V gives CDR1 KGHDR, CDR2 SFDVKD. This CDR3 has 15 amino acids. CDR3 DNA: TGTGCCACCAGTGATTCCCACCAGCCGGGGAATGAGCAGTTCTTC. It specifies CATSDSHQPGNEQFF.

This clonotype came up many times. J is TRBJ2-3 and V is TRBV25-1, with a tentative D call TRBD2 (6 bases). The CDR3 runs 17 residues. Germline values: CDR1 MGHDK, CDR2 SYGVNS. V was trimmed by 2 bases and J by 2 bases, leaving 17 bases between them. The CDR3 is CASSELPPSDLTDTQYF. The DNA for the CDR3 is TGTGCCAGCAGTGAACTTCCTCCTAGCGACCTCACAGATACGCAGTATTTT.

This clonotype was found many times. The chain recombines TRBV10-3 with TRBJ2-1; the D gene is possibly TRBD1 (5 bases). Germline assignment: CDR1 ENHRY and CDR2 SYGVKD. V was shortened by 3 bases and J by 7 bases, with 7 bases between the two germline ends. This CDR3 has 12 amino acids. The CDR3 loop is CAISDRANEQFF. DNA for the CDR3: TGTGCCATCAGTGACAGGGCTAATGAGCAGTTCTTC.

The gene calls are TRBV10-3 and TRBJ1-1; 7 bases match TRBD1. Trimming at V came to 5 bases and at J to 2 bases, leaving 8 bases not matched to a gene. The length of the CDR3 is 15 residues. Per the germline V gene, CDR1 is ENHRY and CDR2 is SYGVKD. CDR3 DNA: TGTGCCATCAGTCCTGGGACAGAAAGAAACACTGAAGCTTTCTTT. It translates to CAISPGTERNTEAFF.

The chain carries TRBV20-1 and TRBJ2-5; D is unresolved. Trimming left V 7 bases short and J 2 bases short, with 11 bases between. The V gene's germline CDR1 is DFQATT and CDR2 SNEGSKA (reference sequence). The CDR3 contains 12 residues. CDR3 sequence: CSVFVRQETQYF. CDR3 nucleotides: TGCAGTGTGTTTGTCCGTCAAGAGACCCAGTACTTC.

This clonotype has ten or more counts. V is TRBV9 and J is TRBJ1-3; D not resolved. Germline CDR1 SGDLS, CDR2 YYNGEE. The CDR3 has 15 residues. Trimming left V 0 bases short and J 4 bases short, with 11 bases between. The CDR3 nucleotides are TGTGCCAGCAGCGTAGGGCGGTGGAAGGGAAACACCATATATTTT. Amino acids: CASSVGRWKGNTIYF.